These 6 T cell receptor beta chains originate from one sample sequenced in a study of T cell responses to AZD1222 COVID-19 vaccine. Sequenced by immunoSEQ multiplex PCR; TCRdb stores in-frame clones only, minus some. The sample records approximately 120,000 clones, 90% being singletons. The starting material was peripheral blood, obtained on day 0 of AZD1222 vaccination. Receptor source: an adult in good health.

This chain joins TRBV29-1 and TRBJ2-2; 8 positions agree with TRBD2. CDR3 length: 16 residues. The V segment lost 7 bases and the J segment 1 base; nucleotides outside the gene matches: 11. Germline values: CDR1 SQVTM, CDR2 ANQGSEA. The CDR3 DNA reads TGCAGCGCTTCATGCCCGGGACTAGAGAACACCGGGGAGCTGTTTTTT. It codes for CSASCPGLENTGELFF.

The CDR3 here is CAWGGLLNTGELFF. The CDR3 nucleotides are TGTGCCTGGGGGGGGCTCTTGAACACCGGGGAGCTGTTTTTT. The chain links TRBV30 to TRBJ2-2; tentatively, D is TRBD1 or TRBD2 (6 bases each). The V end was cut by 5 bases, the J end by 1 base, with 11 bases between. This CDR3 is 14 amino acids long. The V gene's germline CDR1 is GTSNPN and CDR2 SVGIG (reference sequence).

The gene calls are TRBV18 and TRBJ2-2, with D possibly being TRBD1 (6 bases). Trimming took 3 bases from V and 2 from J, leaving 13 bases between them. The germline V gene has CDR1 KGHSH and CDR2 LQKENI. The CDR3 has 16 amino acids. CDR3 DNA sequence: TGTGCCAGCTCACCCGGACAGCCAGCTAACACCGGGGAGCTGTTTTTT. As protein: CASSPGQPANTGELFF.

The chain has TRBV29-1 and TRBJ2-4, with 8 bases fitting TRBD1. CDR1 and CDR2 from the germline V gene are SQVTM and ANQGSEA. V dropped 4 bases and J dropped 11; count of bases not matched to a gene: 10. The CDR3 extends over 13 amino acids. CDR3 in amino acids: CSVGVTGGGVQYF. The CDR3 bases are TGCAGCGTTGGGGTCACAGGGGGTGGCGTTCAGTACTTC. Filled out from reference TRBV29-1 and TRBJ2-4, the complete variable domain reads SAVISQKPSRDICQRGTSLTIQCQVDSQVTMMFWYRQQPGQSLTLIATANQGSEATYESGFVIDKFPISRPNLTFSTLTVSNMSPEDSSIYLCSVGVTGGGVQYFGAGTRLSVL.

The chain joins TRBV10-3 to TRBJ2-2, with D maybe TRBD2 (5 bases). V was cut by 6 bases and J by 2 bases, with 16 bases left in between. The CDR3 is made up of 16 amino acids. Germline values: CDR1 ENHRY, CDR2 SYGVKD. CDR3 DNA sequence: TGTGCCATCAGCTCCCGGACTGCCATTAACACCGGGGAGCTGTTTTTT. Translated, it gives CAISSRTAINTGELFF.

The gene calls are TRBV5-4 and TRBJ1-5; D is unclear. The CDR3 loop spans 13 amino acids. Per germline, CDR1 SGHNT and CDR2 YYREEE (reference sequence). V lost 0 bases to trimming and J lost 4 bases, with 5 bases between them. The CDR3 DNA is TGTGCCAGCAGCTTGGCGAGTAATCAGCCCCAGCATTTT. Its protein is CASSLASNQPQHF. Complete variable domain (other parts from reference TRBV5-4 and TRBJ1-5): ETGVTQSPTHLIKTRGQQVTLRCSSQSGHNTVSWYQQALGQGPQFIFQYYREEENGRGNFPPRFSGLQFPNYSSELNVNALELDDSALYLCASSLASNQPQHFGDGTRLSIL.